This TCR beta chain comes out of a study of early T cells in non-severe SARS-CoV-2 infection. On this clonotype itself: The antigen remains unidentified.

In germline, CDR1 is MNHEY, CDR2 SVGAGI. The CDR3 runs to 13 residues. V lost 6 bases and J 0 bases, leaving 5 bases between the germline ends. Points from the study as a whole: VDJdb matching favored anti-spike CD8 responses, missing private and CD4 specificities.

TCRdb analysed the 5' RACE reads with MiXCR anew, one entry per CDR3 protein. The sample carries approximately 90,000 distinct CDR3 sequences, over 9.5% recorded once. The origin of this receptor is an adult who was a healthcare worker with PCR-confirmed SARS-CoV-2 infection or an uninfected control (not recorded which). The source material was whole blood, sampled at baseline. The chain couples TRBV6-5 to TRBJ2-2; D is ambiguous. The chain's CDR3 is CASRETNTGELFF. DNA for the CDR3: TGTGCCAGCAGAGAGACGAACACCGGGGAGCTGTTTTTT.